These 16 T cell receptor beta chains were all obtained from the same sample, sequenced in a study of blood T cell repertoires in COVID-19. Sequencing was performed with immunoSEQ multiplex PCR; in TCRdb, only in-frame clones are kept and a portion is missing. The sample yields about 190,000 clones, approximately 90% seen once. The sequenced material came from peripheral blood. All receptors derive from a woman in her 40s who had recovered from COVID-19.

The genes are TRBV6-5 and TRBJ1-2; 11 nucleotides line up with TRBD1. V lost 6 bases to trimming and J lost 8 bases; unmatched junction nucleotides: 5. Germline CDR1 MNHEY, CDR2 SVGAGI. The CDR3 loop spans 13 amino acids. The chain's CDR3 is CASSSGQGDGYTF. In DNA form, the CDR3 reads TGTGCCAGCAGCTCGGGACAGGGGGACGGCTACACCTTC.

This clone has more than one count but fewer than ten. This chain uses TRBV7-9 with TRBJ2-2, with 7 bases identical to TRBD1. There are 15 residues in the CDR3. Germline values: CDR1 SEHNR, CDR2 FQNEAQ (reference sequence). Trimming removed 4 bases from V and 5 bases from J; junction bases left unmatched: 7. The CDR3 loop is CASSYRDSPTGELFF. The DNA of the CDR3 is TGTGCCAGCAGCTACCGGGACAGCCCTACCGGGGAGCTGTTTTTT.

The V call is TRBV19, the J call TRBJ2-3; 11 bases are shared with TRBD2. CDR1 is LNHDA and CDR2 is SQIVND in the germline V gene (reference sequence). J lost 5 bases, V lost 2 bases, and 3 bases had no gene match. This CDR3 region has 15 residues. The CDR3 sequence: CASSILAGGGDTQYF. Here the CDR3 DNA reads TGTGCCAGTAGTATACTAGCGGGAGGAGGAGATACGCAGTATTTT.

In DNA form, the CDR3 reads TGTGCCACCAGCAGGGCTCAAGAGACCCAGTACTTC. Its translation: CATSRAQETQYF. The chain carries TRBV15 and TRBJ2-5; no firm D call. CDR1 is LNHNV, CDR2 YYDKDF, per germline (reference sequence). Deletions cut 3 bases from V and 2 bases from J, with 4 bases between. The CDR3 length is 12 residues. The full variable domain, rest sourced from reference TRBV15 and TRBJ2-5, is DAMVIQNPRYQVTQFGKPVTLSCSQTLNHNVMYWYQQKSSQAPKLLFHYYDKDFNNEADTPDNFQSRRPNTSFCFLDIRSPGLGDTAMYLCATSRAQETQYFGPGTRLLVL.

This chain uses TRBV15 with TRBJ2-7, with 9 bases matching TRBD1. The CDR3 consists of 14 residues. V was clipped by 4 bases and J by 3 bases; unmatched bases: 4. Germline CDR1 LNHNV, CDR2 YYDKDF (reference sequence). The CDR3 DNA reads as TGTGCCACCAGCAACCCGGGACAGGGCTACGAGCAGTACTTC. The encoded protein is CATSNPGQGYEQYF.

The chain recombines TRBV27 with TRBJ2-7, with 9 nucleotides matching TRBD1. The CDR3 is made up of 15 amino acids. V was clipped by 5 bases and J by 2 bases; unmatched bases: 7. The germline CDR1 and CDR2 sequences are MNHEY and SMNVEV (reference sequence). The CDR3: CASSAEQGATYEQYF. In DNA, the CDR3 is TGTGCCAGCAGTGCCGAACAGGGGGCAACCTACGAGCAGTACTTC.

The CDR3 DNA is TGTGCCAGCAGTTCTGCTACGGGGGCCAACGTCCTGACTTTC. Translation: CASSSATGANVLTF. This chain connects TRBV6-5 to TRBJ2-6; D is undetermined. The germline V gene encodes CDR1 MNHEY and CDR2 SVGAGI. Trimming took off 4 bases at V and 4 bases at J, with 8 bases between the two ends. This CDR3 is 14 amino acids long.

The rearrangement uses TRBV28 and TRBJ1-3; no clear D. CDR1 and CDR2 (germline): MDHEN, SYDVKM. This CDR3 region has 15 residues. V lost 4 bases and J lost 2, with 12 bases in between. This chain's CDR3 is CASSSPPVAGNTIYF. For the CDR3, the DNA is TGTGCCAGCAGTTCCCCGCCGGTGGCTGGAAACACCATATATTTT. Drawing the rest from reference TRBV28 and TRBJ1-3, the complete variable domain is DVKVTQSSRYLVKRTGEKVFLECVQDMDHENMFWYRQDPGLGLRLIYFSYDVKMKEKGDIPEGYSVSREKKERFSLILESASTNQTSMYLCASSSPPVAGNTIYFGEGSWLTVV.

The genes are TRBV30 and TRBJ1-5; 10 bases are a match to TRBD1. V was pared by 4 bases and J by 10 bases, with 10 bases of the junction left unmatched. The CDR3 length is 14 residues. Per the germline V gene, CDR1 is GTSNPN and CDR2 is SVGIG (reference sequence). CDR3 sequence: CAWTLGTGVGPQHF. As DNA, the CDR3 is TGTGCCTGGACCCTCGGGACAGGGGTAGGCCCCCAGCATTTT.

The chain links TRBV9 to TRBJ2-5; 10 bases match TRBD2. The ends lost 4 bases at V and 4 bases at J; junction bases unmatched: 7. Looked up from germline, CDR1 is SGDLS and CDR2 is YYNGEE. The CDR3 covers 15 residues. The CDR3 nucleotides read TGTGCCAGCAGCCCTAGCGGGAGTAACGGAGAGACCCAGTACTTC. It is translated as CASSPSGSNGETQYF.

The CDR3 loop is CASRGTSGSRTFF. DNA of the CDR3: TGTGCCAGCAGAGGGACTAGCGGGAGCAGAACGTTCTTC. The V call is TRBV6-5, the J call TRBJ2-1; 14 nucleotides match TRBD2. This CDR3 region has 13 residues. The trim removed 6 bases at V and 15 bases at J, leaving 7 bases unmatched. From germline, CDR1 is MNHEY and CDR2 SVGAGI.

The J gene is TRBJ2-5, the V gene TRBV10-3; TRBD1 agrees at 8 bases. The CDR3 is 15 residues long. Germline V gene sequence: CDR1 ENHRY, CDR2 SYGVKD. The J segment lost 7 bases and the V segment lost 2 bases, leaving 9 bases of the junction unmatched. CDR3 in DNA: TGTGCCATCAGTGAGCCCGACAGGGGTCGAGGGACCCAGTACTTC. Protein: CAISEPDRGRGTQYF.

This sequence joins TRBV12-3 or TRBV12-4 and TRBJ2-7, with D tentatively TRBD1 (5 bases). The CDR3 runs 13 residues. Trimming took off 5 bases at V and 3 bases at J, with 11 bases between the two ends. The CDR3 DNA reads TGTGCCAGCAGTCCCGACCAGGGCTACGAGCAGTACTTC. Its protein is CASSPDQGYEQYF.

The rearrangement links TRBV19 to TRBJ2-7; D possibly corresponds to TRBD1 (5 bases). Trimming took off 0 bases at V and 0 bases at J, with 12 bases between the two ends. Germline V gene sequence: CDR1 LNHDA, CDR2 SQIVND (reference sequence). The CDR3 consists of 16 residues. The CDR3: CASSIDSGHHSYEQYF. The DNA for the CDR3 is TGTGCCAGTAGTATAGATTCCGGACACCACTCCTACGAGCAGTACTTC. Using reference TRBV19 and TRBJ2-7 for the parts outside the CDR3, the full variable domain is DGGITQSPKYLFRKEGQNVTLSCEQNLNHDAMYWYRQDPGQGLRLIYYSQIVNDFQKGDIAEGYSVSREKKESFPLTVTSAQKNPTAFYLCASSIDSGHHSYEQYFGPGTRLTVT.

The chain carries TRBV6-6 and TRBJ2-3; 7 bases are a match to TRBD1. CDR1 is MNHNY and CDR2 is SVGAGI in the germline V gene (reference sequence). V gave up 0 bases and J gave up 1 base; unmatched junction bases: 4. This CDR3 contains 16 residues. The CDR3 here is CASSYSAGGGTDTQYF. The CDR3, as DNA: TGTGCCAGCAGTTACTCGGCAGGGGGTGGCACAGATACGCAGTATTTT.

This clone appeared a few times. CDR3 protein: CASSLFGTGPYEQYF. In DNA, the CDR3 is TGTGCCAGCAGTTTATTTGGGACAGGCCCCTACGAGCAGTACTTC. The chain is built from TRBV27 and TRBJ2-7; 8 nucleotides align to TRBD1. The J segment lost 2 bases and the V segment lost 1 base, leaving 4 bases of the junction unmatched. The germline V gene encodes CDR1 MNHEY and CDR2 SMNVEV (reference sequence). The CDR3 length is 15 residues.